Sequencing of this TCR beta chain was carried out in a study of cytomegalovirus exposure and HLA in healthy donors. Study results and limitations: There were reportedly fewer N-insertions in an Asian-associated ancestry cluster than the approximately 670-donor mean, in a later analysis. Previous analysis showed most TCR beta V segments were productive about 90% or about 30% of the time.

Worth noting for this clone: Its antigen is unidentified.

Germline lookup yields CDR1 LNHNV and CDR2 YYDKDF (reference sequence). Trimming removed 3 bases from V and 5 bases from J; junction bases left unmatched: 9. This CDR3 region has 16 residues. PCR amplification relied on 60 Vbeta primers (plus 13 Jbeta primers). Generated by immunoSEQ multiplex PCR, the TCRdb table keeps only in-frame clones and is missing some. The sample has about 170,000 clones, approximately 73% seen once; the top ten hold roughly 5.2%. Specimen: PBMCs. This chain links TRBV15 with TRBJ1-4, with 7 nucleotides matching TRBD1. The TCR was taken from a woman between 18 and 29 years old in good health and CMV-seropositive. For the CDR3, the DNA is TGTGCCACCAGCAGTAGACCGACAGGGAGGAATGAAAAACTGTTTTTT. Translated, it gives CATSSRPTGRNEKLFF.